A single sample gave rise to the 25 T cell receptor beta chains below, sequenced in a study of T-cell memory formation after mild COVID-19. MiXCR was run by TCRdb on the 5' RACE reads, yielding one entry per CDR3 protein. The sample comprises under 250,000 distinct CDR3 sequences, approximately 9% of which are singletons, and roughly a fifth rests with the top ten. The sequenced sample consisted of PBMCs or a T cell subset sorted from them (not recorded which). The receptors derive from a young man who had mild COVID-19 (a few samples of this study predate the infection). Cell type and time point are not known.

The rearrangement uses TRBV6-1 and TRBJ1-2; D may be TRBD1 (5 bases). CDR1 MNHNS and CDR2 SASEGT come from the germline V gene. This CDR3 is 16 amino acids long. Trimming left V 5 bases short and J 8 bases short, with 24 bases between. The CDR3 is CASSSQPGPSVDGYTF. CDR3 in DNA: TGTGCCAGCAGTTCTCAACCGGGACCCTCCGTGGACGGCTACACCTTC.

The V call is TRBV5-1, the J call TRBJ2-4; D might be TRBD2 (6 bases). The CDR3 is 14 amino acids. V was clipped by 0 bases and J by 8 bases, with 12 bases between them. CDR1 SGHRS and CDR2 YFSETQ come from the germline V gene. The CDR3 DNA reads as TGCGCCAGCAGCTTGGACGGGGGAGGTGACATTCAGTACTTC. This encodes CASSLDGGGDIQYF.

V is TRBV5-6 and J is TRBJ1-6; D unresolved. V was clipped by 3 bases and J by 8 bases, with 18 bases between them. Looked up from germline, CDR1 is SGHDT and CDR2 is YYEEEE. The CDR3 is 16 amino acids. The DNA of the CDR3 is TGTGCCAGCAGCTCCACGACCCGGACGTCCTATTCACCCCTCCACTTT. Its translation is CASSSTTRTSYSPLHF. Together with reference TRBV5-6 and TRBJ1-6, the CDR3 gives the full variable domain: DAGVTQSPTHLIKTRGQQVTLRCSPKSGHDTVSWYQQALGQGPQFIFQYYEEEERQRGNFPDRFSGHQFPNYSSELNVNALLLGDSALYLCASSSTTRTSYSPLHFGNGTRLTVT.

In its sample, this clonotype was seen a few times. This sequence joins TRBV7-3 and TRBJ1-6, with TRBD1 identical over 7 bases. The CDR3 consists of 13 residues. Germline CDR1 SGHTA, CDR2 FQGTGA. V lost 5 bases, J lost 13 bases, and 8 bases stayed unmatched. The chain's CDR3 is CASSTGQDRPLHF. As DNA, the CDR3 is TGTGCCAGCAGCACAGGACAGGATAGGCCCCTCCACTTT. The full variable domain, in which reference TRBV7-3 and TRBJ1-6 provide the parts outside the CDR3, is GAGVSQTPSNKVTEKGKYVELRCDPISGHTALYWYRQSLGQGPEFLIYFQGTGAADDSGLPNDRFFAVRPEGSVSTLKIQRTERGDSAVYLCASSTGQDRPLHFGNGTRLTVT.

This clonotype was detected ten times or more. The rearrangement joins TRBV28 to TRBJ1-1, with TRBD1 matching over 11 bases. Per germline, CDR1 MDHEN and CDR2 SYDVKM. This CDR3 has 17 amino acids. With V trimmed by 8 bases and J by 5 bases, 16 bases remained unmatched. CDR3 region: CASRVTGTGGLSTEAFF. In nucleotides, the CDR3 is TGTGCCAGCCGAGTTACCGGGACAGGGGGACTTTCAACTGAAGCTTTCTTT. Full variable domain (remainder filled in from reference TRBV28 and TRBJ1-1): DVKVTQSSRYLVKRTGEKVFLECVQDMDHENMFWYRQDPGLGLRLIYFSYDVKMKEKGDIPEGYSVSREKKERFSLILESASTNQTSMYLCASRVTGTGGLSTEAFFGQGTRLTVV.

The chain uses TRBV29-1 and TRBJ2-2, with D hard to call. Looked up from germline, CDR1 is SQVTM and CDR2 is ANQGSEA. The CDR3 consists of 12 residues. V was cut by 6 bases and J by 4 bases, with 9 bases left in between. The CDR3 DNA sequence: TGCAGCGTAACCCCTCCCACCGGGGAGCTGTTTTTT. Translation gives CSVTPPTGELFF.

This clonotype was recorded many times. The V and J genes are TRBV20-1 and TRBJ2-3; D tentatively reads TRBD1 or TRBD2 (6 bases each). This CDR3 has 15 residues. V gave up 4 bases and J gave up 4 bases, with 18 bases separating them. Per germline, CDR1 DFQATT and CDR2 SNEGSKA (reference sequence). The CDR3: CSATASGAGSDTQYF. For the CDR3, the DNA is TGCAGTGCTACCGCCTCGGGGGCCGGATCAGATACGCAGTATTTT.

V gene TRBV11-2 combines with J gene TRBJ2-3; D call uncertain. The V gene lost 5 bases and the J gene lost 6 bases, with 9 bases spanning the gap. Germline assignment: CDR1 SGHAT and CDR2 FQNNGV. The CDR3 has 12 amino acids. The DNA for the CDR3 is TGTGCCAGCAGCCCCCGATCGGATACGCAGTATTTT. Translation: CASSPRSDTQYF.

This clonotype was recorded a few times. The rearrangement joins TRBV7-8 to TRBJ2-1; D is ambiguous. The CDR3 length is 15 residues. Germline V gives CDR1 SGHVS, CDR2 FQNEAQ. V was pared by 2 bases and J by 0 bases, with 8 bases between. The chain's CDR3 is CASSLYISSYNEQFF. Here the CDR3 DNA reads TGTGCCAGCAGCTTATACATAAGCTCCTACAATGAGCAGTTCTTC.

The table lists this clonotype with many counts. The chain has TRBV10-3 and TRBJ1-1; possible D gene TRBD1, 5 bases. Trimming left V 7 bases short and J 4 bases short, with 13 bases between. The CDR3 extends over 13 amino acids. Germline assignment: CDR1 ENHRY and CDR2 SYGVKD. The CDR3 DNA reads TGTGCCATCACACAACAGGAGGGCACTGAAGCTTTCTTT. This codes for CAITQQEGTEAFF.

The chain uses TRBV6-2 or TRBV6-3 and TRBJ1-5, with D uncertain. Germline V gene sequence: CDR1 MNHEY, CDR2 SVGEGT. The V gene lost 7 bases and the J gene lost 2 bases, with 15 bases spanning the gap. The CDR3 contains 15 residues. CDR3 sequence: CASIGVEERNQPQHF. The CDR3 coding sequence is TGTGCCAGCATCGGGGTGGAGGAGCGCAATCAGCCCCAGCATTTT.

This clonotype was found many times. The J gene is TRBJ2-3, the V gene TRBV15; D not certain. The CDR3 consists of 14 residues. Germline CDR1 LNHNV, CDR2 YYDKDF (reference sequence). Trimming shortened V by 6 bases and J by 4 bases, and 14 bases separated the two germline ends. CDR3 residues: CATRDGPRADTQYF. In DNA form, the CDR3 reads TGTGCCACCAGGGACGGCCCCCGGGCAGATACGCAGTATTTT. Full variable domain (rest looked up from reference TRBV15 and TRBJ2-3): DAMVIQNPRYQVTQFGKPVTLSCSQTLNHNVMYWYQQKSSQAPKLLFHYYDKDFNNEADTPDNFQSRRPNTSFCFLDIRSPGLGDTAMYLCATRDGPRADTQYFGPGTRLTVL.

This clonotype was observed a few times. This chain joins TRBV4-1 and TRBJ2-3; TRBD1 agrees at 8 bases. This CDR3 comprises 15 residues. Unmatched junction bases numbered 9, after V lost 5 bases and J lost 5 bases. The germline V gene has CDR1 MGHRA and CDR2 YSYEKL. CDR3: CASSYGTGVGDTQYF. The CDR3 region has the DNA TGCGCCAGCAGCTACGGGACAGGTGTAGGAGATACGCAGTATTTT.

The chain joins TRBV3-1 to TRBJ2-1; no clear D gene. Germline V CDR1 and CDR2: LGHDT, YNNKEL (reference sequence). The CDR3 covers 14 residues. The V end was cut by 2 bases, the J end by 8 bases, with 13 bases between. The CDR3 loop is CASSQSPPDDEQFF. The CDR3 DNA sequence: TGTGCCAGCAGCCAATCCCCGCCCGACGATGAGCAGTTCTTC.

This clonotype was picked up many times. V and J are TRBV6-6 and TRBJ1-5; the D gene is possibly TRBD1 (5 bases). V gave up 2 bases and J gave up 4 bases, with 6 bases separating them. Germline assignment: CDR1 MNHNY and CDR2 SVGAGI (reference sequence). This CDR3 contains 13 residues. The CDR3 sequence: CASSYGGNQPQHF. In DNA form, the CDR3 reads TGTGCCAGCAGTTACGGGGGAAATCAGCCCCAGCATTTT.

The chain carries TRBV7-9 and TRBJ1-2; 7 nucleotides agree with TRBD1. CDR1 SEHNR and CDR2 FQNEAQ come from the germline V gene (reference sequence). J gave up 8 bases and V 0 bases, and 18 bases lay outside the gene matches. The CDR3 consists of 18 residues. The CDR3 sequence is CASSLAVPGGPPPWGYTF. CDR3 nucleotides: TGTGCCAGCAGCTTAGCGGTCCCAGGGGGTCCTCCTCCATGGGGCTACACCTTC.

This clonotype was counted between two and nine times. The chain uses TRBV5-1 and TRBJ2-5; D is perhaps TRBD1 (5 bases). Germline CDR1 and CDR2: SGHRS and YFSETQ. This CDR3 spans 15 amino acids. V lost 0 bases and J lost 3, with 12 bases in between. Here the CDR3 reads CASSLVGAGEETQYF. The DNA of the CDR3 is TGCGCCAGCAGCTTGGTTGGGGCCGGAGAAGAGACCCAGTACTTC.

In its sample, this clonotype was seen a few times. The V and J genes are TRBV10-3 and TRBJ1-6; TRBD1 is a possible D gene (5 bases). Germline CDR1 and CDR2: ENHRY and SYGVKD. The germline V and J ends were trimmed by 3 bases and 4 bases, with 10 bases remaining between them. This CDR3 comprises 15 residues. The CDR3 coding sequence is TGTGCCATCAGTGAAAGGGACGGTTATAATTCACCCCTCCACTTT. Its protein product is CAISERDGYNSPLHF.

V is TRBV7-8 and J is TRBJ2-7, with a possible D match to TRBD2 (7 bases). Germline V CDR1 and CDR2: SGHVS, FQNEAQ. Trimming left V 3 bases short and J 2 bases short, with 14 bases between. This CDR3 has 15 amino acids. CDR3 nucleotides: TGTGCCAGCAGCTTTGGGTGGGAGGGGGCCTACGAGCAGTACGTC. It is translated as CASSFGWEGAYEQYV.

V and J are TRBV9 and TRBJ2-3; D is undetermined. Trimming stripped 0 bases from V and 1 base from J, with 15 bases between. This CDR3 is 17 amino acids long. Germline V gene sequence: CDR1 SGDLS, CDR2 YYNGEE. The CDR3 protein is CASSVGAGVYGTDTQYF. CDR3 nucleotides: TGTGCCAGCAGCGTAGGGGCTGGGGTTTACGGCACAGATACGCAGTATTTT.

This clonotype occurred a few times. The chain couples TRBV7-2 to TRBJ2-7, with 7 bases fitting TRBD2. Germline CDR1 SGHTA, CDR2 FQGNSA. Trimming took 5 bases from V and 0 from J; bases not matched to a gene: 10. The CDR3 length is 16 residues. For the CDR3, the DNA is TGTGCCAGCAGCCCACAACGCGGGGGAAGCTCCTACGAGCAGTACTTC. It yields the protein CASSPQRGGSSYEQYF.

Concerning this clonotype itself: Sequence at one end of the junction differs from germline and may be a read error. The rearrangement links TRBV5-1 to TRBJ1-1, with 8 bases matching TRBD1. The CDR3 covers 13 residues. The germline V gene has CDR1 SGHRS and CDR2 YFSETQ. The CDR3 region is CASSPLSTGEGTF. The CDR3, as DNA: TGCGCCAGCAGCCCTCTTTCGACAGGGGAGGGGACGTTT. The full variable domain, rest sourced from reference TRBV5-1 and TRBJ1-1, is KAGVTQTPRYLIKTRGQQVTLSCSPISGHRSVSWYQQTPGQGLQFLFEYFSETQRNKGNFPGRFSGRQFSNSRSEMNVSTLELGDSALYLCASSPLSTGEGTFGQGTRLTVV.

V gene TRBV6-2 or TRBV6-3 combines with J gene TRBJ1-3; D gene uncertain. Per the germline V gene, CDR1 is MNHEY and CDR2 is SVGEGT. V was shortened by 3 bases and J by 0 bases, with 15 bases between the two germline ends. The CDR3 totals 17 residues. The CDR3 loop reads CASSYLPTGGSGNTIYF. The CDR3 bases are TGTGCCAGCAGTTATCTCCCCACTGGCGGCTCTGGAAACACCATATATTTT.

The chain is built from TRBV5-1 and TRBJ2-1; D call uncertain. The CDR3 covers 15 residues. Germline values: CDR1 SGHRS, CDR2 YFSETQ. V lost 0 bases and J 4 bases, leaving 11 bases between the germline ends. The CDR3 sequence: CASSLAASRYNEQFF. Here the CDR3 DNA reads TGCGCCAGCAGCTTGGCGGCTAGTCGGTACAATGAGCAGTTCTTC.

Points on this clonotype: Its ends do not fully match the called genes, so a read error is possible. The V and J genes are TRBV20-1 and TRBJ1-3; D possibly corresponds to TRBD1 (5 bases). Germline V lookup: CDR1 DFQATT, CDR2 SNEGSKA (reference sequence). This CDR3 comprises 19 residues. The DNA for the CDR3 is TGCAGTGCTAGAGCCTTTATGGCAGGGCGCCCGGACTCTGGAAACACCGTATATTTT. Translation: CSARAFMAGRPDSGNTVYF.